A single sample is the source of the 8 T cell receptor beta chains below, sequenced in a study of T cells after posttransplantation cyclophosphamide. The table came from immunoSEQ multiplex PCR; TCRdb's copy has only in-frame clones and leaves some out. Found here are 21,000 or so clones, around 98% of them singletons; the top ten hold 0.1% to 0.15%. Sequenced sample: naive CD8+ T cells sorted from PBMCs. The receptor source for this set is a man aged 35-49 years in good health, CMV-negative, and a related stem cell transplant donor.

This clone came up once. V and J are TRBV7-2 and TRBJ2-7; 8 bases line up with TRBD1. This CDR3 is 16 amino acids long. Germline V lookup: CDR1 SGHTA, CDR2 FQGNSA. Germline trimming cut 2 bases from V and 1 base from J; bases unmatched to any gene: 7. The CDR3 DNA sequence: TGTGCCAGCAGCTTATCGGGGACAGGCGTTTCCTACGAGCAGTACTTC. It encodes CASSLSGTGVSYEQYF.

This clone was observed once. This chain uses TRBV19 with TRBJ1-1, with D tentatively TRBD1 (6 bases). Trimming removed 6 bases at V and 2 bases at J, with 13 bases between. Germline assignment: CDR1 LNHDA and CDR2 SQIVND (reference sequence). The CDR3 totals 14 residues. The CDR3 DNA sequence: TGTGCCAGTAGCCTACAGGGTCCCAACACTGAAGCTTTCTTT. Its protein product is CASSLQGPNTEAFF.

CDR3 protein: CASSELNSLANEKLFF. CDR3 coding DNA: TGTGCCAGCAGTGAATTGAATAGCTTGGCTAATGAAAAACTGTTTTTT. The J gene is TRBJ1-4, the V gene TRBV6-1; no firm D call. V was cut by 2 bases and J by 3 bases, with 13 bases left in between. The germline V gene encodes CDR1 MNHNS and CDR2 SASEGT. CDR3 length: 16 amino acids.

This rearrangement joins TRBV7-2 to TRBJ2-2, with TRBD1 matching 9 bases. Germline V lookup: CDR1 SGHTA, CDR2 FQGNSA. Trimming removed 5 bases from V and 0 bases from J; junction bases left unmatched: 4. The CDR3 consists of 16 residues. The CDR3 is CASSITGGANTGELFF. The DNA for the CDR3 is TGTGCCAGCAGCATTACAGGGGGCGCGAACACCGGGGAGCTGTTTTTT.

V and J are TRBV6-5 and TRBJ2-7, with 7 bases matching TRBD2. This CDR3 spans 15 amino acids. Germline assignment: CDR1 MNHEY and CDR2 SVGAGI. Trimming at V came to 3 bases and at J to 1 base, leaving 6 bases not matched to a gene. CDR3 sequence: CASSYRLAESYEQYF. In DNA, the CDR3 is TGTGCCAGCAGTTATAGGCTAGCGGAGTCCTACGAGCAGTACTTC.

This chain uses TRBV27 with TRBJ2-2; D gene uncertain. The germline CDR1 and CDR2 sequences are MNHEY and SMNVEV (reference sequence). Trimming removed 4 bases from V and 4 bases from J, with 7 bases in between. The CDR3 runs to 13 residues. Here the CDR3 reads CASSSTVTGELFF. DNA for the CDR3: TGTGCCAGCAGTTCCACAGTCACCGGGGAGCTGTTTTTT.

The rearrangement uses TRBV29-1 and TRBJ1-2, with D perhaps matching TRBD1 (5 bases). Deletions cut 3 bases from V and 5 bases from J, with 10 bases between. CDR1 and CDR2 (germline): SQVTM, ANQGSEA. This CDR3 comprises 12 residues. This CDR3 is CSVEEGMYGYTF. Here the CDR3 DNA reads TGCAGCGTTGAGGAGGGGATGTATGGCTACACCTTC. The full variable domain, with the rest looked up from reference TRBV29-1 and TRBJ1-2, is SAVISQKPSRDICQRGTSLTIQCQVDSQVTMMFWYRQQPGQSLTLIATANQGSEATYESGFVIDKFPISRPNLTFSTLTVSNMSPEDSSIYLCSVEEGMYGYTFGSGTRLTVV.

The chain combines TRBV9 with TRBJ1-4, with D possibly being TRBD1 (6 bases). V gave up 3 bases and J gave up 1 base, with 7 bases separating them. CDR3 size: 14 residues. CDR1 is SGDLS and CDR2 is YYNGEE in the germline V gene. Here the CDR3 DNA reads TGTGCCAGCAGCGGCAGGGGAACTAATGAAAAACTGTTTTTT. Amino acid sequence: CASSGRGTNEKLFF.